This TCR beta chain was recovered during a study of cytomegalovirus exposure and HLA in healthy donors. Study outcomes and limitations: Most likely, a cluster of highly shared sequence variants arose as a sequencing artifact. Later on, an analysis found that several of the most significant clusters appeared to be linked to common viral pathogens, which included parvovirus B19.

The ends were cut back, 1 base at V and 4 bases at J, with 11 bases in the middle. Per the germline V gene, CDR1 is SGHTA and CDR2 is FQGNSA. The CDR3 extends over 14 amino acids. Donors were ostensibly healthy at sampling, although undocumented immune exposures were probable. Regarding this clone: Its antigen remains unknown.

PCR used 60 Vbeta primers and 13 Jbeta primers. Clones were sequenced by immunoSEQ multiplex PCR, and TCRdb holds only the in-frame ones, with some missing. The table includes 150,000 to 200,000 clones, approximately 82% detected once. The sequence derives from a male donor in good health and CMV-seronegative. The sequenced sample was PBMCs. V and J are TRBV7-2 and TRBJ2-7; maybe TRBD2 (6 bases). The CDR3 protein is CASSLGPDYYEQYF. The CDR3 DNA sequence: TGTGCCAGCAGCTTAGGCCCGGACTATTACGAGCAGTACTTC.